Included here is one T cell receptor (beta chain) sequence, with context. Its antigen remains unidentified. This sample is part of a study of CD8 T cells in ankylosing spondylitis. The study's findings and limits: Matched ankylosing spondylitis synovial fluid reportedly showed significant enrichment of disease-linked clones. CD8+ disease-linked clones were present at relatively low frequencies in blood. Both synovial fluid and blood in reactive arthritis had previously been reported to carry some motif variants. It appeared that ankylosing spondylitis blood was characterized by a TCR beta motif of roughly 8 highly homologous variants.

CDR3 length equals 13 residues. V lost 1 base, J lost 9 bases, and 7 bases lay in between. Germline V lookup: CDR1 LGHNA, CDR2 YSLEER. 5'-RACE, quantitative and with molecular barcodes, yielded the TCR beta libraries. TCRdb re-called the 5' RACE reads through MiXCR, storing one row per CDR3 protein. Of about 840,000 distinct CDR3 sequences in the sample, approximately 10% were seen once. The clonotype was recovered from a male donor with ankylosing spondylitis. The gene calls are TRBV4-3 and TRBJ1-6; D is unclear. The sequencing sample was made of blood, either unsorted or a sorted T cell fraction (not recorded which). The CDR3 sequence is CASSQVVTSPLHF. The CDR3 DNA follows: TGCGCCAGCAGCCAAGTCGTTACTTCACCCCTCCACTTT.